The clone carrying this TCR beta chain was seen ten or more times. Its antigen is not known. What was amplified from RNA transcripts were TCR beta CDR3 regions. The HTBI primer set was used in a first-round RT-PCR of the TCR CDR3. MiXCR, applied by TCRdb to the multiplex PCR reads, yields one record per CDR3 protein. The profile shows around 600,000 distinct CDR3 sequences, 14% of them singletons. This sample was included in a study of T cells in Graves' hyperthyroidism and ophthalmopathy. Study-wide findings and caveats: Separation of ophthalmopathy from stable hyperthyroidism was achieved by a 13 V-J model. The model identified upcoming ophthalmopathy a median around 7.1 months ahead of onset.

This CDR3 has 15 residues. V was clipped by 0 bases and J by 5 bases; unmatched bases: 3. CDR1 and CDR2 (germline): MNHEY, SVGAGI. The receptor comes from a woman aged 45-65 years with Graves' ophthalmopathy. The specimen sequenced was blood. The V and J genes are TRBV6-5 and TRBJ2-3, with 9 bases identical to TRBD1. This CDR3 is CASSYSGQGGDTQYF. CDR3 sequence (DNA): TGTGCCAGCAGTTACTCGGGACAGGGTGGAGATACGCAGTATTTT.